Each of the 20 T cell receptor beta chains below was sequenced from the same sample in a study of cytotoxic CD8 clonotypes in ibrutinib-treated CLL. The repertoire was sequenced with immunoSEQ multiplex PCR; TCRdb's copy has only in-frame clones and lacks some. The data hold around 26,000 clones, with 65% to 80% observed a single time. The source material was PBMCs, sampled after 12 months of ibrutinib treatment. The receptors here all came from a human donor with chronic lymphocytic leukemia.

The genes are TRBV13 and TRBJ1-1; D call uncertain. This CDR3 comprises 13 residues. The V gene lost 3 bases and the J gene lost 4 bases, with 9 bases spanning the gap. Germline V gene sequence: CDR1 PRHDT, CDR2 FYEKMQ (reference sequence). CDR3 region: CASSLSVGTEAFF. DNA of the CDR3: TGTGCCAGCAGCTTGAGCGTGGGCACTGAAGCTTTCTTT.

The chain combines TRBV19 with TRBJ1-5; the match to TRBD1 covers 7 bases. This CDR3 spans 13 amino acids. CDR1 and CDR2 (germline): LNHDA, SQIVND (reference sequence). V lost 6 bases and J lost 5; bases outside the gene matches: 4. This chain's CDR3 is CASRGQWDQPQHF. The CDR3 DNA is TGTGCCAGTAGGGGACAGTGGGATCAGCCCCAGCATTTT.

CDR3 sequence (DNA): TGTGCCAGCTCACCGGGCCCCTATGAGACGCAGTATTTT. Its translation: CASSPGPYETQYF. The chain joins TRBV18 to TRBJ2-3; D gene unclear. This CDR3 contains 13 residues. V was shortened by 3 bases and J by 9 bases, with 13 bases between the two germline ends. Germline V gene sequence: CDR1 KGHSH, CDR2 LQKENI.

The chain combines TRBV5-1 with TRBJ2-7; D unresolved. The V end lost 0 bases, the J end lost 2 bases, and 12 bases lay between the germline ends. The V gene's germline CDR1 is SGHRS and CDR2 YFSETQ. The CDR3 covers 15 residues. CDR3 DNA: TGCGCCAGCAGCTTGGGGCCGGACGGCCCCTACGAGCAGTACTTC. Encoded protein: CASSLGPDGPYEQYF.

This clone came up once. This chain's CDR3 is CASSLFQGPRSGNTIYF. As DNA, the CDR3 is TGCGCCAGCAGCTTGTTCCAGGGCCCCCGCTCTGGAAACACCATATATTTT. The V call is TRBV5-1, the J call TRBJ1-3; D may be TRBD1 (5 bases). Looked up from germline, CDR1 is SGHRS and CDR2 is YFSETQ. V was trimmed by 1 base and J by 0 bases, leaving 14 bases between them. The CDR3 loop spans 17 amino acids.

This sequence joins TRBV6-1 and TRBJ2-7, with TRBD2 matching over 12 bases. This CDR3 spans 17 amino acids. CDR1 is MNHNS, CDR2 SASEGT, per germline. With 2 bases clipped from V and 1 base from J, the junction kept 6 bases outside the gene matches. In nucleotides, the CDR3 is TGTGCCAGCAGTGAACGTCTAGCGGGGGGGGATTCCTACGAGCAGTACTTC. Amino acids: CASSERLAGGDSYEQYF.

The rearrangement uses TRBV15 and TRBJ2-3; D is possibly TRBD1 or TRBD2 (5 bases each). Deletions cut 6 bases from V and 4 bases from J, with 23 bases between. The CDR3 runs to 17 residues. The germline CDR1 and CDR2 sequences are LNHNV and YYDKDF (reference sequence). DNA for the CDR3: TGTGCCACCAGTAAGAGGGGCGGTGGAGATAGCCCAGATACGCAGTATTTT. Protein product: CATSKRGGGDSPDTQYF.

The genes are TRBV6-4 and TRBJ2-1; TRBD1 aligns across 8 bases. Trimming cost V 0 bases and J 8 bases; bases outside gene matches: 3. The CDR3 runs to 14 residues. Per the germline V gene, CDR1 is MRHNA and CDR2 is SNTAGT. CDR3 bases: TGTGCCAGCAGTGACTCAGGACAGGGTTATGAGCAGTTCTTC. Its protein product is CASSDSGQGYEQFF.

V gene TRBV28 combines with J gene TRBJ2-7, with a tentative D call TRBD1 (6 bases). This CDR3 is 14 amino acids long. Germline V gives CDR1 MDHEN, CDR2 SYDVKM. With 10 bases removed from V and 6 bases from J, the gap between germline ends came to 22 bases. The CDR3: CAIAPPGVRGEQYF. The CDR3 DNA follows: TGTGCCATAGCGCCCCCAGGGGTTCGGGGCGAGCAGTACTTC.

In its sample, this clone is medium-sized. The V and J genes are TRBV9 and TRBJ2-2; D remains ambiguous. The V gene's germline CDR1 is SGDLS and CDR2 YYNGEE. V was cut by 0 bases and J by 7 bases, with 16 bases left in between. The CDR3 totals 16 residues. For the CDR3, the DNA is TGTGCCAGCAGCGTAGATGTAGGCCGAGTCGGCGGGGAGCTGTTTTTT. The encoded protein is CASSVDVGRVGGELFF.

The J gene is TRBJ2-1, the V gene TRBV14, with 7 nucleotides matching TRBD2. J lost 4 bases, V lost 7 bases, and 10 bases had no gene match. Germline V CDR1 and CDR2: SGHDN, FVKESK. The CDR3 is made up of 15 amino acids. For the CDR3, the DNA is TGTGCCAGCACCACTAGGGGCGGGGGATACAATGAGCAGTTCTTC. It translates to CASTTRGGGYNEQFF.

This chain connects TRBV28 to TRBJ1-1; the match to TRBD1 covers 9 bases. Germline CDR1 is MDHEN and CDR2 is SYDVKM. The CDR3 sequence is 15 residues long. J lost 5 bases, V lost 4 bases, and 8 bases had no gene match. The CDR3 nucleotides are TGTGCCAGCAGTTCCTACAGGGGGCTTGGGACTGAAGCTTTCTTT. It is translated as CASSSYRGLGTEAFF.

This sequence joins TRBV7-2 and TRBJ2-7; 10 bases are a match to TRBD1. The CDR3 is 14 amino acids. Germline loops: CDR1 SGHTA, CDR2 FQGNSA. J lost 2 bases, V lost 5 bases, and 3 bases had no gene match. CDR3 sequence (DNA): TGTGCCAGCAGCCGGGACAGGGGCCCCTACGAGCAGTACTTC. This codes for CASSRDRGPYEQYF.

The V gene is TRBV9, the J gene TRBJ2-5, with TRBD2 identical over 7 bases. Germline CDR1 is SGDLS and CDR2 is YYNGEE. Trimming removed 4 bases from V and 7 bases from J; junction bases left unmatched: 1. The CDR3 has 11 residues. Here the CDR3 DNA reads TGTGCCAGCAGCTCTAGCGGGACCCAGTACTTC. Residues: CASSSSGTQYF.

V is TRBV5-1 and J is TRBJ1-1; D is possibly TRBD1 (5 bases). V gave up 4 bases and J gave up 4 bases, with 20 bases separating them. CDR3 size: 16 residues. Germline assignment: CDR1 SGHRS and CDR2 YFSETQ. CDR3 in amino acids: CASSAAQGVSSTEAFF. The CDR3 region has the DNA TGCGCCAGCAGCGCGGCCCAGGGAGTATCGTCCACTGAAGCTTTCTTT.

This rearrangement joins TRBV4-1 to TRBJ2-5, with TRBD2 identical over 7 bases. Germline lookup yields CDR1 MGHRA and CDR2 YSYEKL. This CDR3 comprises 17 residues. The V gene end was trimmed by 0 bases and the J gene end by 1 base; junction bases not matched to a gene: 8. Here the CDR3 reads CASSQDASGAVQETQYF. The CDR3, as DNA: TGCGCCAGCAGCCAAGATGCGAGCGGGGCAGTCCAAGAGACCCAGTACTTC.

This chain links TRBV2 with TRBJ2-1, with D perhaps matching TRBD2 (6 bases). Germline V gene sequence: CDR1 SNHLY, CDR2 FYNNEI. This CDR3 contains 14 residues. V was shortened by 6 bases and J by 2 bases, with 11 bases between the two germline ends. CDR3: CASRPSGPYNEQFF. CDR3 coding DNA: TGTGCCAGCAGGCCCAGCGGGCCCTACAATGAGCAGTTCTTC.

The rearrangement uses TRBV7-9 and TRBJ2-7; D may be TRBD1 or TRBD2 (5 bases each). The CDR3 covers 13 residues. Trimming left V 3 bases short and J 6 bases short, with 12 bases between. Germline V CDR1 and CDR2: SEHNR, FQNEAQ (reference sequence). The CDR3 reads CASSLGDRGEQYF. CDR3 nucleotides: TGTGCCAGCAGCTTGGGGGATCGGGGCGAGCAGTACTTC.

The J gene is TRBJ2-3, the V gene TRBV4-2; weak D call: TRBD1 (5 bases). The CDR3 has 16 residues. Germline values: CDR1 LGHNA, CDR2 YNFKEQ. V was trimmed by 1 base and J by 2 bases, leaving 13 bases between them. In nucleotides, the CDR3 is TGTGCCAGCAGCCAAGGTTCCAGGGCTCTCACAGATACGCAGTATTTT. Residues: CASSQGSRALTDTQYF.

By sample share, this clone is medium-sized. The chain carries TRBV9 and TRBJ1-2; TRBD1 agrees at 7 bases. CDR1 and CDR2 from the germline V gene are SGDLS and YYNGEE. With 2 bases clipped from V and 8 bases from J, the junction kept 6 bases outside the gene matches. This CDR3 contains 13 residues. The chain's CDR3 is CASSVRQGYGYTF. CDR3 sequence (DNA): TGTGCCAGCAGCGTTAGACAGGGTTACGGCTACACCTTC.